A few counts support the clone carrying this T cell receptor (beta chain). Trimming removed 5 bases from V and 4 bases from J; junction bases left unmatched: 10. There are 16 residues in the CDR3. Per germline, CDR1 PRHDT and CDR2 FYEKMQ (reference sequence). It was RNA transcripts that yielded the amplified TCR beta CDR3 regions. With the HTBI primer set, the TCR CDR3 went through a first round of RT-PCR. TCRdb ran MiXCR on the multiplex PCR reads and lists one entry per CDR3 protein. The sample yields about 360,000 distinct CDR3 sequences, approximately 13% seen once. The data stem from a study of T cells in Graves' hyperthyroidism and ophthalmopathy.

Sequencing input: blood. The rearrangement links TRBV13 to TRBJ2-3; 9 nucleotides align to TRBD2. This TCR was recovered from a man aged 25-45 years with Graves' hyperthyroidism that later progressed to Graves' ophthalmopathy. Here the CDR3 DNA reads TGTGCCAGCAGCCCCGGGGGTAGCGGGGGACCAGATACGCAGTATTTT. Protein product: CASSPGGSGGPDTQYF. Complete variable domain (other parts from reference TRBV13 and TRBJ2-3): AAGVIQSPRHLIKEKRETATLKCYPIPRHDTVYWYQQGPGQDPQFLISFYEKMQSDKGSIPDRFSAQQFSDYHSELNMSSLELGDSALYFCASSPGGSGGPDTQYFGPGTRLTVL.